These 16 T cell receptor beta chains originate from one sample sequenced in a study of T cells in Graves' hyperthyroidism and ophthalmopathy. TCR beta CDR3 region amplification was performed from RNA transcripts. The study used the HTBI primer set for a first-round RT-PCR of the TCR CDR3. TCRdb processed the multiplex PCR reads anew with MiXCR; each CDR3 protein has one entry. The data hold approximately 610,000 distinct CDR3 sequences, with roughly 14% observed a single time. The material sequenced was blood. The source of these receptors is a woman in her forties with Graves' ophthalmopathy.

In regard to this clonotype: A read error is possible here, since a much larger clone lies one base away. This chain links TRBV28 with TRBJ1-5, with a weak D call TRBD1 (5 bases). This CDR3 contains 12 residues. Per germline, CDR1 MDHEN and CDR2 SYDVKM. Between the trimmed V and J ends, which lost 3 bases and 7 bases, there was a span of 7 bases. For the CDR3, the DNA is TGTGCCAGCAGTTTTGGGGCCCAGCCCCAGCATTTT. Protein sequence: CASSFGAQPQHF.

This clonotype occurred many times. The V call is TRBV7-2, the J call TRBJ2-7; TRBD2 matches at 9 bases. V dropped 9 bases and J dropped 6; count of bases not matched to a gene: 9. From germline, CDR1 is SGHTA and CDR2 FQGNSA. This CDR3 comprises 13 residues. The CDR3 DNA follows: TGTGCCAGTTCTAGCGGGGCTTTTATCGAGCAGTACTTC. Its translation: CASSSGAFIEQYF.

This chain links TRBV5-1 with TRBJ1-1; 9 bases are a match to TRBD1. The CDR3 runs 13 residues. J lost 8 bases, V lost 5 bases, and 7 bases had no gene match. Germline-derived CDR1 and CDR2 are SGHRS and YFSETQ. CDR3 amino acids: CASSSDGTGEAFF. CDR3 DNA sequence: TGCGCCAGCAGTTCTGACGGGACAGGGGAAGCTTTCTTT.

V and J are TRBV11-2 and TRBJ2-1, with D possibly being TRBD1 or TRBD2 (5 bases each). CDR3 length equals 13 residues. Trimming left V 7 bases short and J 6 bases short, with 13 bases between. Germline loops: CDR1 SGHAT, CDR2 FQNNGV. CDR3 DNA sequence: TGTGCCAGCAAGAGGACTGGGACCAATGAGCAGTTCTTC. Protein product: CASKRTGTNEQFF.

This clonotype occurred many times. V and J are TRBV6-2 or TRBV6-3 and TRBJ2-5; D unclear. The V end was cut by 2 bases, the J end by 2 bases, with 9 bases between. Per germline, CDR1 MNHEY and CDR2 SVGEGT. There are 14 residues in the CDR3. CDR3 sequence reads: CASSYGVRQETQYF. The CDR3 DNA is TGTGCCAGCAGTTACGGCGTGCGACAAGAGACCCAGTACTTC.

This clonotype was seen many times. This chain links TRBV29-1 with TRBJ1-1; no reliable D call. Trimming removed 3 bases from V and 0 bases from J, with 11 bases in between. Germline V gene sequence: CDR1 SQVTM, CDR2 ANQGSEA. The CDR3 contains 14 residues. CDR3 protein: CSVDGGSMNTEAFF. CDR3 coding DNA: TGCAGCGTTGATGGTGGGAGCATGAACACTGAAGCTTTCTTT.

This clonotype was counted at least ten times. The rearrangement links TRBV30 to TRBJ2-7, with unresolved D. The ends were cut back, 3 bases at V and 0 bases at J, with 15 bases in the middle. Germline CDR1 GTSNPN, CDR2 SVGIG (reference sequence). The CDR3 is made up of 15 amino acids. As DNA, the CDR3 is TGTGCCTGGAGCCCGAAAGGAAGGAGCTCCTACGAGCAGTACTTC. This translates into CAWSPKGRSSYEQYF.

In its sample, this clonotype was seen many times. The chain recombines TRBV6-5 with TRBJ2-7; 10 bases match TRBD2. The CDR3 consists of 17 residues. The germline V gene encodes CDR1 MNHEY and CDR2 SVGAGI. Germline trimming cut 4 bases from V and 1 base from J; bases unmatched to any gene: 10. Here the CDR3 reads CASSSSSGRGQSYEQYF. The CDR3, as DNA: TGTGCCAGCAGTTCATCTAGCGGGAGAGGACAATCCTACGAGCAGTACTTC.

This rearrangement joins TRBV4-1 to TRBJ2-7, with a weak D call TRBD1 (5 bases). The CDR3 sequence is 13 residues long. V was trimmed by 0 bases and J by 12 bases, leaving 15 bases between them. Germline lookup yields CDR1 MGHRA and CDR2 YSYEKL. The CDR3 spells CASSQDSWQGLYF. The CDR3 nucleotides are TGCGCCAGCAGCCAAGATAGCTGGCAGGGCCTGTACTTC.

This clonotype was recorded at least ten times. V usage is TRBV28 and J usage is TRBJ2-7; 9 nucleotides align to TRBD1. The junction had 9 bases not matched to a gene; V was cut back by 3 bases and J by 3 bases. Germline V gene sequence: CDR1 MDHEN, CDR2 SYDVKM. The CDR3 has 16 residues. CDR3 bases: TGTGCCAGCAGTTTCGCGGGGACAGGGATCCTCTACGAGCAGTACTTC. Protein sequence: CASSFAGTGILYEQYF.

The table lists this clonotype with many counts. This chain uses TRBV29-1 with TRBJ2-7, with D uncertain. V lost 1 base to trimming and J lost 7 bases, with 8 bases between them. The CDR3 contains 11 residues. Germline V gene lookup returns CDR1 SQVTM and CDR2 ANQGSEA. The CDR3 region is CSVEVAREQYF. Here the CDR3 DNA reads TGCAGCGTTGAAGTGGCTAGAGAGCAGTACTTC.

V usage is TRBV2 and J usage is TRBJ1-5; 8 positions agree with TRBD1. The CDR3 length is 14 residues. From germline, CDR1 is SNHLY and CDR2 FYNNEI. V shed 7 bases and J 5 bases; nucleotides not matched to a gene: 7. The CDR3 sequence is CASMDRDPYQPQHF. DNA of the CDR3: TGTGCCAGCATGGACAGGGACCCTTATCAGCCCCAGCATTTT.

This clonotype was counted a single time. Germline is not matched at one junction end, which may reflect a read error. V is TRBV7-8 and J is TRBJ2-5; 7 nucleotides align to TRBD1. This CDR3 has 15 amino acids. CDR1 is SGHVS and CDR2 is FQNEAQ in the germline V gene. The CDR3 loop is CASSFLQGIQETQCF. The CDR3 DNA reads TGTGCCAGCAGCTTCCTACAGGGGATACAAGAGACCCAGTGCTTC.

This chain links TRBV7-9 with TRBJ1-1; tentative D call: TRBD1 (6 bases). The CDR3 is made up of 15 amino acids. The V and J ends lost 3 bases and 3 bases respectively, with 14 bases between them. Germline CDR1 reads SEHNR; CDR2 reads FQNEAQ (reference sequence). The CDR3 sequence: CASSFPQGYHTEAFF. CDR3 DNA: TGTGCCAGCAGCTTTCCACAGGGTTATCACACTGAAGCTTTCTTT.

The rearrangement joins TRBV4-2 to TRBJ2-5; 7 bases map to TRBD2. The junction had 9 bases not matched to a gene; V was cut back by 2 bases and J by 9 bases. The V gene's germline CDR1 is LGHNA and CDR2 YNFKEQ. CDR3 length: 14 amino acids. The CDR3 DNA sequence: TGTGCCAGCAGCCAAACATCCCCGGCGGGGGCCCAGTACTTC. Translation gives CASSQTSPAGAQYF.

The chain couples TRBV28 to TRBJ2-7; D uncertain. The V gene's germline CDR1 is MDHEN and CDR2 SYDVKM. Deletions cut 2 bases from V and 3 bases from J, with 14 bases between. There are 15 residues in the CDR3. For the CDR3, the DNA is TGTGCCAGCAGTTTAAGAGTCGGTGGCCTCTACGAGCAGTACTTC. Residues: CASSLRVGGLYEQYF. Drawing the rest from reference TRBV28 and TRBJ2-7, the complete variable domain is DVKVTQSSRYLVKRTGEKVFLECVQDMDHENMFWYRQDPGLGLRLIYFSYDVKMKEKGDIPEGYSVSREKKERFSLILESASTNQTSMYLCASSLRVGGLYEQYFGPGTRLTVT.